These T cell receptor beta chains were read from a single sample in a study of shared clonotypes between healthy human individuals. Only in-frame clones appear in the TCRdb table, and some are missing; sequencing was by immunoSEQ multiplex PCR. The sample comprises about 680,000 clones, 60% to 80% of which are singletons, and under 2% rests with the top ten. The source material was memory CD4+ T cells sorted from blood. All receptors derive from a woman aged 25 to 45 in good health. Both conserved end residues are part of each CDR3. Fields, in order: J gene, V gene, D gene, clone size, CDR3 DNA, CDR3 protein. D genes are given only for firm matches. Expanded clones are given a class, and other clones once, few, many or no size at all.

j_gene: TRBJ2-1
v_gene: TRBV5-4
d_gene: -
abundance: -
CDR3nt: TGTGCCAGCAGCCCCGGACGTCACAATGAGCAGTTCTTC
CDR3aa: CASSPGRHNEQFF

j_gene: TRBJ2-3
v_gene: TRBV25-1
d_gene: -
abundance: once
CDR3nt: TGTGCCAGCAGGGGAAGCGAATTCACAGATACGCAGTATTTT
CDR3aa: CASRGSEFTDTQYF

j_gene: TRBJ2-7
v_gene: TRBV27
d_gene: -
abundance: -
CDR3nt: TGTGCCAGCCGAAAGACAGCCCTAGCCTACGAGCAGTACTTC
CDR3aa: CASRKTALAYEQYF

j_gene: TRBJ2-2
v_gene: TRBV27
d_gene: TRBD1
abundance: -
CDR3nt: TGTGCCAGCAGAAGAAAAGTACCGGGACAGGGGAACACCGGGGAGCTGTTTTTT
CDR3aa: CASRRKVPGQGNTGELFF

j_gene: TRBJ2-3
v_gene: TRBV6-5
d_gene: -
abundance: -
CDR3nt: TGTGCCAGCAGTCCCCGGCCCCGCACAGATACGCAGTATTTT
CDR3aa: CASSPRPRTDTQYF

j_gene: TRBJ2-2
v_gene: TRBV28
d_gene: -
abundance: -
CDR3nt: TGTGCCAGCAGTTTATTCTCGGTCCAAACCGGGGAGCTGTTTTTT
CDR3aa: CASSLFSVQTGELFF

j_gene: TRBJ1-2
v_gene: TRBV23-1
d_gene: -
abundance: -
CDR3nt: TGCGCCAGCAGTCAAAACGGTAGCGGTCCTACTAACTATGGCTACACCTTC
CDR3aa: CASSQNGSGPTNYGYTF

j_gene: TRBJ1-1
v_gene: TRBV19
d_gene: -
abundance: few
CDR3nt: TGTGCCAGTAGTACCACCCTCGGGGGCACTGAAGCTTTCTTT
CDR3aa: CASSTTLGGTEAFF

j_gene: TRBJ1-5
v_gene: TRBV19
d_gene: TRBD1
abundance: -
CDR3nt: TGTGCCAGTAGCGGGACAGAGAATCAGCCCCAGCATTTT
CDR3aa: CASSGTENQPQHF

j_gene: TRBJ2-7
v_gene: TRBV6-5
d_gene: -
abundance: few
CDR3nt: TGTGCCAGCAGTTACGGAACGGAGCAGTACTTC
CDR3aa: CASSYGTEQYF

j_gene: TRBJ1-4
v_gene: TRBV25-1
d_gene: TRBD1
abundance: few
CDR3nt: TGTGCCAGCAGTGCAAGACAGGGTGAAGAGGAAAAACTGTTTTTT
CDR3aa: CASSARQGEEEKLFF

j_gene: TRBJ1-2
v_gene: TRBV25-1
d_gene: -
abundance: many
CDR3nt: TGTGCCAGCAGGATGTCTGAGAACTATGGCTACACCTTC
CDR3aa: CASRMSENYGYTF

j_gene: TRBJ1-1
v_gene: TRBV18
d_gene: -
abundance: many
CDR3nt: TGTGCCAGCTCACCGGGTATGGAGAACACTGAAGCTTTCTTT
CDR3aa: CASSPGMENTEAFF

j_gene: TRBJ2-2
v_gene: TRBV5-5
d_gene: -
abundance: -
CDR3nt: TGTGCCAGCAGCTTCGGGTTGAACACCGGGGAGCTGTTTTTT
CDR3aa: CASSFGLNTGELFF

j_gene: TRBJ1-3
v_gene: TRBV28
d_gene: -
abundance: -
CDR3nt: TGTGCCAGCAGTTCCCCAGGGCGGGGGTTGTCTGGAAACACCATATATTTT
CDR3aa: CASSSPGRGLSGNTIYF

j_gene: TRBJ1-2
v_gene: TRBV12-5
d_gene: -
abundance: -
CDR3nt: TGTGCTAGTGGTTTGGTACTGGGTACAGGAAGAAACTATGGCTACACCTTC
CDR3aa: CASGLVLGTGRNYGYTF

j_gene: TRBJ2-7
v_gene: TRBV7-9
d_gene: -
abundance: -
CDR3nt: TGTGCCAGCAGCTTAGATCACTACTCCTACGAGCAGTACTTC
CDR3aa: CASSLDHYSYEQYF

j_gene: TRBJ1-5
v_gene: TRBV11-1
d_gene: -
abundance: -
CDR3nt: TGTGCCAGCAGCTGGACAGATAGCAATCAGCCCCAGCATTTT
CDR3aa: CASSWTDSNQPQHF

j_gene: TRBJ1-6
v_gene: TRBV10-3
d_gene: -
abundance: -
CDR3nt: TGTGCCATCAGGCCACAGGATCGGTCACCCCTCCACTTT
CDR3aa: CAIRPQDRSPLHF

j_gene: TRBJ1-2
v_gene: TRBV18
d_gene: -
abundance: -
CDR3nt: TGTGCCAGCTCACCAGACGAGGGGAACTATGGCTACACCTTC
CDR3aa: CASSPDEGNYGYTF

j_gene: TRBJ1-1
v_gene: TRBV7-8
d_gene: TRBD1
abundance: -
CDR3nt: TGTGCCAGCAGCTTAACAGGGGCCACTGAAGCTTTCTTT
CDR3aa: CASSLTGATEAFF

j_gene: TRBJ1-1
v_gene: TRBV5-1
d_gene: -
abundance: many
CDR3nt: TGCGCCAGCAGCTTGGGAAAGGGAGAGGGGGTCACTGAAGCTTTCTTT
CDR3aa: CASSLGKGEGVTEAFF

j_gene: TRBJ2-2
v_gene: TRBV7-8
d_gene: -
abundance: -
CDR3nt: TGTGCCAGCAGCCTACGACAGGGAGCGGGCCCCGCGGGGGAGCTGTTTTTT
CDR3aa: CASSLRQGAGPAGELFF

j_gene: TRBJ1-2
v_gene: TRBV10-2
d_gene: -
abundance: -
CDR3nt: TGCGCCAGCAGTGATTTCACGACTGCCTATGGCTACACCTTC
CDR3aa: CASSDFTTAYGYTF

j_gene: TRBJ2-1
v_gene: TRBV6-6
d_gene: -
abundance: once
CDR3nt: TGTGCGGTGCGGGCGCGCTCCTACAATGAGCAGTTCTTC
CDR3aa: CAVRARSYNEQFF

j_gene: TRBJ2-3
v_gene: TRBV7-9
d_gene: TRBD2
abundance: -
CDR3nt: TGTGCCAGCAGCCCCGGACTAGCGGGAGATACGCAGTATTTT
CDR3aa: CASSPGLAGDTQYF

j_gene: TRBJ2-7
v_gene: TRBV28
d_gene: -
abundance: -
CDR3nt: TGTGCCAGCAGTTCCCTAAACAGGGGGGGCCCCTACGAGCAGTACTTC
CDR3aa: CASSSLNRGGPYEQYF

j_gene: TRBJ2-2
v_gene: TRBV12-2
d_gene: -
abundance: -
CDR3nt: TGTGCAAGTCGCTTCCTTAAACTAGCGGGTACCGGGGAGCTGTTTTTT
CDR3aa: CASRFLKLAGTGELFF

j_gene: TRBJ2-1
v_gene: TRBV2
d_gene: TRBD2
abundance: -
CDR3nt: TGTGCCAGCCTGGGACTAGCGGGCAATGAGCAGTTCTTC
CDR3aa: CASLGLAGNEQFF

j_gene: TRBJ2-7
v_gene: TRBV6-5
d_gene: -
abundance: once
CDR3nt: TGTGCCAGCAGTTTATTCTTAGGTTCCCACGAGCAGTACTTC
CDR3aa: CASSLFLGSHEQYF

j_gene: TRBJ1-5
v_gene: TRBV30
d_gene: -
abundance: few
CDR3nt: TGTGCCTGGAGTGCTACTCAAGATCAGCCCCAGCATTTT
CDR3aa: CAWSATQDQPQHF

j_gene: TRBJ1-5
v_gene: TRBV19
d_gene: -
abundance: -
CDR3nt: TGTGCCAGTAGTATTCTTCCCGGGACATCAGAGCATTTT
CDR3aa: CASSILPGTSEHF

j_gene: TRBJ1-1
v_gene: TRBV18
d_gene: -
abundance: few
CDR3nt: TGTGCCAGCTCGCCAGAGATCGAAGCTTTCTTT
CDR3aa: CASSPEIEAFF

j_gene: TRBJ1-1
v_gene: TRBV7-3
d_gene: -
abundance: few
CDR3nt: TGTGCCAGCAGCTTAAATAGGGAAAGTGAAGCTTTCTTT
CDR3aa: CASSLNRESEAFF

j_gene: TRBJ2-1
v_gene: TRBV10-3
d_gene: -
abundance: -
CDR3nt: TGTGCCATCAGTGAGAGGGATGAGCAGTTCTTC
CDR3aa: CAISERDEQFF

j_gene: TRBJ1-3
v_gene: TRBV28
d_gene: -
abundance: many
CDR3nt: TGTGCCAGGGCCCAAAGGGGATCTGGAAACACCATATATTTT
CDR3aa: CARAQRGSGNTIYF

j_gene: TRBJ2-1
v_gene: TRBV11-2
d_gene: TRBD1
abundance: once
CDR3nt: TGTGCCAGCAGCTCCCGATATGGGACAGGGACCTACAATGAGCAGTTCTTC
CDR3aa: CASSSRYGTGTYNEQFF

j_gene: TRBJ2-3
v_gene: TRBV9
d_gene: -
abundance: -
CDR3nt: TGTGCCAGCAGCGAGGGGGGGATTTTGAGCCGCGATACGCAGTATTTT
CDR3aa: CASSEGGILSRDTQYF

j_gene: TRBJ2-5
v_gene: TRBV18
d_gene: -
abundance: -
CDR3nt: TGTGCCAGCTCACCAAGTGGGGAGACCCAGTACTTC
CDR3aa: CASSPSGETQYF

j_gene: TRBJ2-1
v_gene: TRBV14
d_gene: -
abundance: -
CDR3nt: TGTGCCAGCAGCCAAGGGCCGAACAATGAGCAGTTCTTC
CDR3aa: CASSQGPNNEQFF

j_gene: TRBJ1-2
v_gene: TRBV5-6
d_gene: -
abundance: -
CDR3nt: TGTGCCAGCAGCTCCCCGCCCGGGCGTAACTATGTTAAAGGCTACACCTTC
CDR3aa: CASSSPPGRNYVKGYTF

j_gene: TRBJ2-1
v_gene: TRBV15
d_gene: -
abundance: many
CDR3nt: TGTGCCACCAGCAGAGATTCCGGCAATGAGCAGTTCTTC
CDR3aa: CATSRDSGNEQFF

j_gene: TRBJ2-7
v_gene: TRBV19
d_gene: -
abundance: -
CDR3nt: TGTGCCAGTAGTATTAAAGCGGGTTACTCCTACGAGCAGTACTTC
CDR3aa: CASSIKAGYSYEQYF

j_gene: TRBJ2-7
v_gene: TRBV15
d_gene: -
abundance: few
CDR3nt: TGTGCCACCAGCAGGGAATATTCAGGAGGGCGACGCGAGCAGTACTTC
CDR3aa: CATSREYSGGRREQYF

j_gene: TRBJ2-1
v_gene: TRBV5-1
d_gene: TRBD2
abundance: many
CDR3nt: TGCGCCAGCAGCTTACCCCTAGCGGGAGCCTACAATGAGCAGTTCTTC
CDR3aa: CASSLPLAGAYNEQFF

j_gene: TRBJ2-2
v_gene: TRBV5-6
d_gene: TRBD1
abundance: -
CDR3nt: TGTGCCAGCAGCGACCCGGGACAGGCGAACACCGGGGAGCTGTTTTTT
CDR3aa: CASSDPGQANTGELFF

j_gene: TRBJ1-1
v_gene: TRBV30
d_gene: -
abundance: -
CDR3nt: TGTGCCTGGAGTTCAGGGAATGGGAACACTGAAGCTTTCTTT
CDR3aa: CAWSSGNGNTEAFF

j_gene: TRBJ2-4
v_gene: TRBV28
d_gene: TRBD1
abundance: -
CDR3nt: TGTGCCAGCAGTTTACACAGGGGCGGCAAAAACATTCAGTACTTC
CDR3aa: CASSLHRGGKNIQYF

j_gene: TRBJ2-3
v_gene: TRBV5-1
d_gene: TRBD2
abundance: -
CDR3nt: TGCGCCAGCAGCTTGGCAACAGCCCTAGCGGGTGATACGCAGTATTTT
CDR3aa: CASSLATALAGDTQYF

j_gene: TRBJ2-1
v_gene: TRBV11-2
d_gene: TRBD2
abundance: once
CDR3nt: TGTGCCAGCAGCTTAGTCGGGACTAGCGGGATGAATGAGCAGTTCTTC
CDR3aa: CASSLVGTSGMNEQFF

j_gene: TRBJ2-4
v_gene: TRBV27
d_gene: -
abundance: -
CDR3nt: TGTGCCAGCAAACTGAGGGAACAGGGAAACATTCAGTACTTC
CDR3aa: CASKLREQGNIQYF

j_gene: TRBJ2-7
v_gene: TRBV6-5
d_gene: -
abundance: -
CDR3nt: TGTGCCAGCAGTTACTCTCCGGGAAATCGCTACGAGCAGTACTTC
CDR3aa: CASSYSPGNRYEQYF

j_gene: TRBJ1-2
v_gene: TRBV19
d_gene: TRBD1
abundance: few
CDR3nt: TGTGCCAGTAGGGGACCCTCGGGACAGGTGCTGGGGGGCCATAACTATGGCTACACCTTC
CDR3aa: CASRGPSGQVLGGHNYGYTF

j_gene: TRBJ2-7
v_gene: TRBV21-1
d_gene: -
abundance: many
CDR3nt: TGTGCCAGCAGCAAAGAGGGAGCTTCCTACGAGCAGTACTTC
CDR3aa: CASSKEGASYEQYF

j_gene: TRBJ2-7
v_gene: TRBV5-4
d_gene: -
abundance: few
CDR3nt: TGTGCCAGCAGCCTCGGAGGGACTGCCTACGAGCAGTACTTC
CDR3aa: CASSLGGTAYEQYF

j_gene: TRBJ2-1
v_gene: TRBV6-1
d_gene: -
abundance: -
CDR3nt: TGTGCCAGCAGTGAAAGAAAGGGGGATGAGCAGTTCTTC
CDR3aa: CASSERKGDEQFF

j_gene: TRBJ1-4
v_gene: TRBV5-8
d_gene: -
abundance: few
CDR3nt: TGTGCCAGCAGTCCTCGGACGTCAAATAATGAAAAACTGTTTTTT
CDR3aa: CASSPRTSNNEKLFF